This passage covers 27 T cell receptor beta chains from one sample sequenced in a study of blood T cells in healthy people across ages. The authors ran a second PCR of roughly 6 to 12 cycles using a sample-barcoded 5' primer and a J-beta primer mix. TCRdb reprocessed the 5' RACE reads with MiXCR, giving one entry per CDR3 protein. The sample shows about 970,000 distinct CDR3 sequences, roughly half of them seen only once. Material: blood. The receptors here all came from a woman aged 60-75 years in good health.

The chain links TRBV12-3 or TRBV12-4 to TRBJ2-2; the match to TRBD2 covers 11 bases. This CDR3 comprises 19 residues. Unmatched junction bases numbered 10, after V lost 4 bases and J lost 0 bases. The CDR3 DNA follows: TGTGCCAGCAGTTCAGCCGGACTAGCGGGCGGCACGAACACCGGGGAGCTGTTTTTT. Translation: CASSSAGLAGGTNTGELFF.

V is TRBV12-3 or TRBV12-4 and J is TRBJ2-4; 12 positions agree with TRBD2. TRBJ2-5 matches the DNA end more closely, so the J call is doubtful. This CDR3 is 15 amino acids long. Here the CDR3 reads CASSSATSGSETQYF. The CDR3 DNA reads TGTGCCAGCAGTAGCGCGACTAGCGGGAGCGAGACCCAGTACTTC.

The rearrangement links TRBV2 to TRBJ2-4; D remains ambiguous. Germline assignment: CDR1 SNHLY and CDR2 FYNNEI. V lost 2 bases to trimming and J lost 0 bases, with 11 bases between them. The CDR3 spans 16 residues. The CDR3: CASSESGGRAKNIQYF. The CDR3 DNA sequence: TGTGCCAGCAGTGAATCCGGCGGTCGAGCCAAAAACATTCAGTACTTC.

This clonotype has a handful of counts. The chain recombines TRBV9 with TRBJ2-4, with 12 bases lining up with TRBD1. Germline V gene data show CDR1 as SGDLS and CDR2 as YYNGEE. V lost 3 bases, J lost 4 bases, and 5 bases stayed unmatched. The CDR3 extends over 16 amino acids. The CDR3 DNA reads as TGTGCCAGCAGCGAAGGGACAGGGGGCGCGAAAAACATTCAGTACTTC. Translation gives CASSEGTGGAKNIQYF.

V and J are TRBV6-2 or TRBV6-3 and TRBJ2-3; D is undetermined. CDR1 MNHEY and CDR2 SVGEGT come from the germline V gene. The CDR3 extends over 14 amino acids. Trimming cost V 0 bases and J 2 bases, with 6 bases left between them. CDR3 sequence: CASSYSGYTDTQYF. In DNA form, the CDR3 reads TGTGCCAGCAGTTACTCAGGATACACAGATACGCAGTATTTT.

This rearrangement joins TRBV12-3 or TRBV12-4 to TRBJ2-3; D is ambiguous. Trimming took 3 bases from V and 6 from J, leaving 10 bases between them. The CDR3 extends over 13 amino acids. CDR3: CASSFAEVDTQYF. The DNA of the CDR3 is TGTGCCAGCAGTTTCGCAGAGGTGGATACGCAGTATTTT.

V gene TRBV20-1 combines with J gene TRBJ2-7; 8 nucleotides align to TRBD2. The V and J ends lost 2 bases and 2 bases, in that order; junction bases with no gene match: 5. CDR1 and CDR2 (germline): DFQATT, SNEGSKA (reference sequence). The CDR3 consists of 14 residues. CDR3 in DNA: TGCAGTGCTAGACCGACTAGCGCTACCTACGAGCAGTACTTC. This gives the protein CSARPTSATYEQYF.

Only a few counts were recorded for this clonotype. V is TRBV4-2 and J is TRBJ2-1, with D perhaps TRBD2 (5 bases). Trimming removed 2 bases at V and 2 bases at J, with 10 bases between. Germline CDR1 and CDR2: LGHNA and YNFKEQ. The CDR3 has 15 residues. CDR3 in DNA: TGTGCCAGCAGCCAACTCGCCGGGACCTACAATGAGCAGTTCTTC. Its protein is CASSQLAGTYNEQFF.

The V call is TRBV24-1, the J call TRBJ2-4; weak D call: TRBD2 (6 bases). Germline V gene sequence: CDR1 KGHDR, CDR2 SFDVKD. The CDR3 length is 13 residues. The germline V and J ends were trimmed by 11 bases and 5 bases, with 15 bases remaining between them. CDR3 in DNA: TGTGCCAGGACGGCGGGGTGGGAAAACATTCAGTACTTC. This encodes CARTAGWENIQYF.

The V and J genes are TRBV7-9 and TRBJ2-1, with D possibly matching TRBD2 (6 bases). V was pared by 7 bases and J by 7 bases, with 20 bases between. The CDR3 is 15 amino acids. Germline values: CDR1 SEHNR, CDR2 FQNEAQ (reference sequence). CDR3: CASNSFGGLWNEQFF. In nucleotides, the CDR3 is TGTGCCAGCAACTCCTTCGGAGGGCTCTGGAATGAGCAGTTCTTC. Using reference TRBV7-9 and TRBJ2-1 for the parts outside the CDR3, the full variable domain is DTGVSQNPRHKITKRGQNVTFRCDPISEHNRLYWYRQTLGQGPEFLTYFQNEAQLEKSRLLSDRFSAERPKGSFSTLEIQRTEQGDSAMYLCASNSFGGLWNEQFFGPGTRLTVL.

As DNA, the CDR3 is TGCAGCGTTGATAAAGGGACTAGCGGAAATGAGCAGTACTTC. This translates into CSVDKGTSGNEQYF. J is TRBJ2-7 and V is TRBV29-1; 11 bases agree with TRBD2. Losses at the gene ends were 3 bases for V and 7 bases for J; bases not matched to a gene: 8. The CDR3 consists of 14 residues. Germline CDR1 SQVTM, CDR2 ANQGSEA.

The genes are TRBV20-1 and TRBJ1-2; D gene unclear. Germline loops: CDR1 DFQATT, CDR2 SNEGSKA (reference sequence). V lost 0 bases to trimming and J lost 4 bases, with 9 bases between them. This CDR3 contains 13 residues. CDR3 region: CSARDIRSYGYTF. The CDR3 DNA follows: TGCAGTGCTAGAGATATAAGGAGCTATGGCTACACCTTC.

The V call is TRBV4-2, the J call TRBJ2-7; 8 nucleotides align to TRBD2. V was pared by 4 bases and J by 3 bases, with 8 bases of the junction left unmatched. Germline-derived CDR1 and CDR2 are LGHNA and YNFKEQ. This CDR3 is 15 amino acids long. CDR3 in DNA: TGTGCCAGCAGCCCGAGCGGCGGGAGGTGCTACGAGCAGTACTTC. This encodes CASSPSGGRCYEQYF.

The DNA of the CDR3 is TGTGCCAGCAGCTCCCGGCCGGGACAGGGGGCTCTCAGCAATCAGCCCCAGCATTTT. This sequence encodes CASSSRPGQGALSNQPQHF. The V call is TRBV11-1, the J call TRBJ1-5; 12 bases are a match to TRBD1. CDR3 size: 19 residues. Germline lookup yields CDR1 SGHAT and CDR2 FQDESV (reference sequence). V was clipped by 4 bases and J by 1 base; unmatched bases: 11. Variable domain in full (rest from reference TRBV11-1 and TRBJ1-5): EAEVAQSPRYKITEKSQAVAFWCDPISGHATLYWYRQILGQGPELLVQFQDESVVDDSQLPKDRFSAERLKGVDSTLKIQPAELGDSAMYLCASSSRPGQGALSNQPQHFGDGTRLSIL.

The rearrangement links TRBV5-1 to TRBJ2-3; 9 bases are a match to TRBD2. The CDR3 is 14 amino acids. V was clipped by 4 bases and J by 6 bases; unmatched bases: 6. The germline gives CDR1 SGHRS, CDR2 YFSETQ. The CDR3 protein is CASSHSGRADTQYF. CDR3 nucleotides: TGCGCCAGCAGCCATAGCGGGAGAGCCGATACGCAGTATTTT.

There are a few counts of this clonotype. J is TRBJ2-1 and V is TRBV29-1; the match to TRBD2 covers 7 bases. The last part of the DNA fits TRBJ2-7 better; the J call may be wrong. The CDR3 has 14 residues. Germline loops: CDR1 SQVTM, CDR2 ANQGSEA. Here the CDR3 DNA reads TGCAGCGTCGGCCAGGCGGGAGCGGGGAATGAGCAGTACTTC. It specifies CSVGQAGAGNEQYF.

The chain uses TRBV29-1 and TRBJ1-1; no clear D. Germline CDR1 SQVTM, CDR2 ANQGSEA. Trimming took off 1 base at V and 0 bases at J, with 6 bases between the two ends. The CDR3 has 13 residues. Written as DNA, the CDR3 is TGCAGCGTTGAAGGCAGCATGAACACTGAAGCTTTCTTT. Its translation: CSVEGSMNTEAFF.

The CDR3 region is CASRTQGSEQFF. The DNA for the CDR3 is TGTGCCAGCAGGACCCAGGGGAGCGAGCAGTTCTTC. The V gene is TRBV7-2, the J gene TRBJ2-1; tentatively, D is TRBD1 (6 bases). The CDR3 is made up of 12 amino acids. V was cut by 6 bases and J by 10 bases, with 13 bases left in between. Germline lookup yields CDR1 SGHTA and CDR2 FQGNSA.

The V call is TRBV20-1, the J call TRBJ2-1; D tentatively fits TRBD1 or TRBD2 (6 bases each). The CDR3 is made up of 14 amino acids. CDR1 and CDR2 from the germline V gene are DFQATT and SNEGSKA (reference sequence). Trimming pared 1 base from V and 4 bases from J, leaving 11 bases between. This CDR3 is CSARGGAGYNEQFF. CDR3 sequence (DNA): TGCAGTGCTAGAGGGGGGGCAGGGTACAATGAGCAGTTCTTC.

Worth noting for this clonotype: Compared with germline, one end of the junction differs, possibly owing to a read error. In DNA form, the CDR3 reads TGTACCAGCAGTTTAATTCTCAGTCTTGCCTACGAGCAGTACTTC. It is translated as CTSSLILSLAYEQYF. This chain links TRBV28 with TRBJ2-7; no clear D. The CDR3 totals 15 residues. The germline gives CDR1 MDHEN, CDR2 SYDVKM.

The CDR3: CASSLAFSGRRLNEQFF. The DNA of the CDR3 is TGTGCCAGCAGCTTAGCGTTCAGCGGGAGGCGACTCAATGAGCAGTTCTTC. This sequence joins TRBV7-9 and TRBJ2-1, with 9 bases lining up with TRBD2. Germline V gene lookup returns CDR1 SEHNR and CDR2 FQNEAQ (reference sequence). This CDR3 has 17 residues. With 0 bases clipped from V and 6 bases from J, the junction kept 9 bases outside the gene matches.

There are a few counts of this clonotype. This rearrangement joins TRBV9 to TRBJ2-5; 10 nucleotides agree with TRBD2. V was pared by 0 bases and J by 1 base, with 6 bases of the junction left unmatched. CDR1 is SGDLS and CDR2 is YYNGEE in the germline V gene. This CDR3 is 17 amino acids long. The CDR3, as DNA: TGTGCCAGCAGCGTAGGAAGGCTAGCGGGGGCCCAAGAGACCCAGTACTTC. This encodes CASSVGRLAGAQETQYF.

This chain links TRBV9 with TRBJ2-7; no definite D call. The V gene's germline CDR1 is SGDLS and CDR2 YYNGEE. The CDR3 is 15 residues long. V lost 3 bases, J lost 6 bases, and 19 bases lay in between. DNA of the CDR3: TGTGCCAGCAGCGCGGACGCCCTGGTTGGCTCCGAGCAGTACTTC. This gives the protein CASSADALVGSEQYF.

This clonotype was detected only a few times. The CDR3 DNA follows: TGTGCCAGCGGCCGGACTAGCGGGAGTGATACGCAGTATTTT. Residues: CASGRTSGSDTQYF. The chain joins TRBV6-2 or TRBV6-3 to TRBJ2-3; TRBD2 matches 13 bases. This CDR3 comprises 14 residues. The germline CDR1 and CDR2 sequences are MNHEY and SVGEGT. After removal of 8 bases from V and 6 bases from J, the junction contained 5 bases not matched to a gene.

V and J are TRBV4-3 and TRBJ2-7; D perhaps matches TRBD1 (6 bases). The V end was cut by 0 bases, the J end by 2 bases, with 14 bases between. From germline, CDR1 is LGHNA and CDR2 YSLEER. The CDR3 is made up of 16 amino acids. In DNA, the CDR3 is TGCGCCAGCAGCCAAGATCTTTCCAGGGGACCCTACGAGCAGTACTTC. Protein: CASSQDLSRGPYEQYF.

The chain links TRBV12-3 or TRBV12-4 to TRBJ2-5; 7 bases fit TRBD1. The tail of the sequence fits TRBJ2-7 better, so the J call may be wrong. The CDR3 consists of 13 residues. The CDR3 protein is CASSDNRGFEQYF. Here the CDR3 DNA reads TGTGCCAGCAGCGACAACAGGGGTTTCGAGCAGTACTTC.

The chain recombines TRBV28 with TRBJ1-1; D call uncertain. Germline values: CDR1 MDHEN, CDR2 SYDVKM. This CDR3 is 14 amino acids long. V lost 6 bases, J lost 1 base, and 12 bases lay in between. CDR3 in amino acids: CASRVGRRNTEAFF. Written as DNA, the CDR3 is TGTGCCAGCAGGGTCGGACGGCGGAACACTGAAGCTTTCTTT.